A selection of T cell receptor beta chains follows, all from one sample in a study of PD-1 blockade in classical Hodgkin lymphoma. Here immunoSEQ multiplex PCR was the method, and the copy in TCRdb shows in-frame clones only, minus some. The sample carries tens of thousands of clones, 78% recorded once. The input for sequencing was peripheral blood mononuclear cells (PBMCs), taken before the fourth cycle of nivolumab. Source of these receptors: a human donor with classical Hodgkin lymphoma. CDR3s include the opening cysteine and the closing phenylalanine or tryptophan.

V	CDR3
TRBV5-5	CASSYTGSGRGYEQYF
TRBV7-2	CASSFRGGDTDTQYF
TRBV2	CASSREENTGELFF
TRBV6-5	CASSYVGQGTDTQYF
TRBV21-1	CASSKVGRGPTDTQYF
TRBV6-1	CASSGRANYGYTF
TRBV5-8	CASRTGGLGGETQYF
TRBV30	CAWSEGEGVNQPQHF
TRBV19	CASSKGRLAGTDTQYF
TRBV19	CASSTRPGQAEAFF
TRBV18	CASSPSGGVSNQPQHF
TRBV18	CASSFEEDQPQHF
TRBV5-4	CASSLFKEPNYGYTF
TRBV9	CASSPDWPYTGELFF
TRBV9	CASSPFAGGRVGEQFF
TRBV11-2	CASSLEGGSFGYTF
TRBV5-1	CASSLRAGGSGANVLTF
TRBV19	CASSRTGQGVYEQYF
TRBV5-1	CASSLLQGTLDGYTF
TRBV4-1	CASSQSLPGVDEQYF
TRBV11-2	CASSLGTGSVFSYNEQFF
TRBV5-1	CASSLVSSGRNSPLHF
TRBV7-9	CASSSQNEKLFF
TRBV4-3	CASSHSGQGDQPQHF
TRBV6-5	CASSTGLAGVETQYF